Below, 32 T cell receptor beta chains from the same sample are listed, as sequenced in a study of blood T cell repertoires in COVID-19. Sequencing used immunoSEQ multiplex PCR; TCRdb keeps in-frame clones, though not all of them. The repertoire holds around 380,000 clones, with over 65% as singletons. Sequencing input: peripheral blood. The receptors were gathered from a human donor with acute or convalescent COVID-19. The donor label of this sample is uncertain.

The genes are TRBV5-5 and TRBJ2-1; TRBD2 is a possible D gene (5 bases). The CDR3 has 14 residues. The ends were cut back, 0 bases at V and 6 bases at J, with 10 bases in the middle. Looked up from germline, CDR1 is SGHKS and CDR2 is YYEKEE (reference sequence). CDR3 sequence (DNA): TGTGCCAGCAGCTTGGGGCTAGCCCTCAATGAGCAGTTCTTC. It is translated as CASSLGLALNEQFF.

The gene calls are TRBV19 and TRBJ1-2; tentative D call: TRBD1 (6 bases). V was trimmed by 7 bases and J by 2 bases, leaving 11 bases between them. Per the germline V gene, CDR1 is LNHDA and CDR2 is SQIVND (reference sequence). CDR3 length equals 13 residues. The CDR3 nucleotides read TGTGCCAGTACCGGGACAAACAACTATGGCTACACCTTC. Translated: CASTGTNNYGYTF.

The chain recombines TRBV18 with TRBJ1-1, with a possible D match to TRBD1 (6 bases). Trimming shortened V by 2 bases and J by 8 bases, and 18 bases separated the two germline ends. This CDR3 is 15 amino acids long. Per germline, CDR1 KGHSH and CDR2 LQKENI. The CDR3 DNA is TGTGCCAGCTCACCAGGCAGGGGCCGACTAACAGAAGCTTTCTTT. Its protein is CASSPGRGRLTEAFF.

The V call is TRBV5-5, the J call TRBJ1-2, with no clear D. The CDR3 extends over 14 amino acids. Germline V gene sequence: CDR1 SGHKS, CDR2 YYEKEE (reference sequence). Trimming removed 2 bases at V and 6 bases at J, with 14 bases between. CDR3 DNA: TGTGCCAGCAGCTTCCGGGGTGCCCAAGATGGCTACACCTTC. Its protein product is CASSFRGAQDGYTF.

This chain links TRBV7-7 with TRBJ2-1; D ambiguous. Germline CDR1 reads SSHAT; CDR2 reads FNYEAQ (reference sequence). V was trimmed by 5 bases and J by 5 bases, leaving 22 bases between them. There are 17 residues in the CDR3. This CDR3 reads CASSTRGAELRNNEQFF. CDR3 sequence (DNA): TGTGCCAGCAGCACCCGAGGAGCCGAGTTGCGGAACAATGAGCAGTTCTTC.

The rearrangement uses TRBV11-2 and TRBJ2-7; 10 bases agree with TRBD1. Trimming at V came to 1 base and at J to 9 bases, leaving 6 bases not matched to a gene. CDR1 and CDR2 (germline): SGHAT, FQNNGV. The length of the CDR3 is 14 residues. This CDR3 reads CASSLVRDRGWQYF. CDR3 bases: TGTGCCAGCAGCTTAGTCCGGGACAGGGGCTGGCAGTACTTC.

This sequence joins TRBV2 and TRBJ1-5; D remains ambiguous. Per germline, CDR1 SNHLY and CDR2 FYNNEI. V dropped 2 bases and J dropped 3 bases, with 11 bases sitting between them. The CDR3 sequence is 15 residues long. The DNA of the CDR3 is TGTGCCAGCAGTGAAACATTAACCTCCAATCAGCCCCAGCATTTT. Protein product: CASSETLTSNQPQHF.

The chain links TRBV15 to TRBJ2-1; 7 nucleotides align to TRBD2. CDR3 size: 14 residues. Germline V lookup: CDR1 LNHNV, CDR2 YYDKDF (reference sequence). The junction had 10 bases not matched to a gene; V was cut back by 5 bases and J by 9 bases. This CDR3 is CATSELALGSEQFF. CDR3 bases: TGTGCCACCAGCGAACTAGCGTTGGGGTCTGAGCAGTTCTTC. The full variable domain, in which reference TRBV15 and TRBJ2-1 provide the parts outside the CDR3, is DAMVIQNPRYQVTQFGKPVTLSCSQTLNHNVMYWYQQKSSQAPKLLFHYYDKDFNNEADTPDNFQSRRPNTSFCFLDIRSPGLGDTAMYLCATSELALGSEQFFGPGTRLTVL.

The chain combines TRBV5-4 with TRBJ2-7, with 10 bases that match TRBD2. Germline CDR1 and CDR2: SGHNT and YYREEE (reference sequence). Trimming removed 4 bases from V and 3 bases from J; junction bases left unmatched: 7. This CDR3 has 15 residues. The CDR3 nucleotides are TGTGCCAGCAGCGGGGCTAGCGGGAGTATCTACGAGCAGTACTTC. This gives the protein CASSGASGSIYEQYF.

On this clone itself: This sample includes further DNA sequences coding for the same CDR3. This CDR3 is CASSPLGQGNEKLFF. In DNA, the CDR3 is TGTGCCAGCTCACCACTGGGACAGGGGAACGAAAAACTGTTTTTT. The chain recombines TRBV18 with TRBJ1-4, with TRBD1 matching over 10 bases. Germline lookup yields CDR1 KGHSH and CDR2 LQKENI. This CDR3 contains 15 residues. The V segment lost 1 base and the J segment 8 bases; nucleotides outside the gene matches: 4.

The chain carries TRBV28 and TRBJ2-7; 8 bases map to TRBD2. Trimming removed 6 bases from V and 2 bases from J; junction bases left unmatched: 6. This CDR3 contains 14 residues. Germline CDR1 MDHEN, CDR2 SYDVKM. Here the CDR3 DNA reads TGTGCCAGCAGCCCGGCGGGGGGCGCCTACGAGCAGTACTTC. Translated, it gives CASSPAGGAYEQYF. Full variable domain (rest looked up from reference TRBV28 and TRBJ2-7): DVKVTQSSRYLVKRTGEKVFLECVQDMDHENMFWYRQDPGLGLRLIYFSYDVKMKEKGDIPEGYSVSREKKERFSLILESASTNQTSMYLCASSPAGGAYEQYFGPGTRLTVT.

V is TRBV27 and J is TRBJ1-5; maybe TRBD1 (6 bases). There are 14 residues in the CDR3. Trimming took 5 bases from V and 0 from J, leaving 8 bases between them. Germline V gene lookup returns CDR1 MNHEY and CDR2 SMNVEV (reference sequence). CDR3 bases: TGTGCCAGCAGTGGACAGTTTAGCAATCAGCCCCAGCATTTT. Translation: CASSGQFSNQPQHF.

The chain recombines TRBV7-9 with TRBJ1-1; perhaps TRBD1 as D (5 bases). The CDR3 sequence is 13 residues long. Trimming cost V 5 bases and J 4 bases, with 11 bases left between them. Germline V CDR1 and CDR2: SEHNR, FQNEAQ (reference sequence). This CDR3 is CASSGGGFTEAFF. The CDR3 bases are TGTGCCAGCAGCGGCGGGGGTTTCACTGAAGCTTTCTTT.

This clone showed up just a few times. The chain joins TRBV19 to TRBJ1-2, with TRBD1 identical over 10 bases. CDR1 is LNHDA, CDR2 SQIVND, per germline (reference sequence). CDR3 length: 16 amino acids. V lost 2 bases, J lost 3 bases, and 6 bases stayed unmatched. CDR3 bases: TGTGCCAGTAGTATATCGTTGGGGACAGGGGACTATGGCTACACCTTC. Translated: CASSISLGTGDYGYTF.

This clone was recorded a few times. The V call is TRBV6-5, the J call TRBJ1-4; tentative D call: TRBD1 (5 bases). Trimming stripped 7 bases from V and 4 bases from J, with 13 bases between. The CDR3 extends over 14 amino acids. In germline, CDR1 is MNHEY, CDR2 SVGAGI. The CDR3 region is CASNTPGLNEKLFF. The CDR3 DNA reads as TGTGCCAGCAATACCCCGGGACTTAATGAAAAACTGTTTTTT.

The CDR3 spells CASRIQRGNTEAFF. CDR3 sequence (DNA): TGTGCCAGCCGCATACAGCGGGGGAACACTGAAGCTTTCTTT. The chain carries TRBV28 and TRBJ1-1; D gene ambiguous. V was clipped by 8 bases and J by 1 base, with 14 bases between them. CDR1 and CDR2 (germline): MDHEN, SYDVKM. The CDR3 is made up of 14 amino acids. The full variable domain, rest sourced from reference TRBV28 and TRBJ1-1, is DVKVTQSSRYLVKRTGEKVFLECVQDMDHENMFWYRQDPGLGLRLIYFSYDVKMKEKGDIPEGYSVSREKKERFSLILESASTNQTSMYLCASRIQRGNTEAFFGQGTRLTVV.

The J gene is TRBJ2-7, the V gene TRBV5-4, with 10 bases identical to TRBD1. The J segment lost 7 bases and the V segment lost 0 bases, leaving 10 bases of the junction unmatched. This CDR3 contains 16 residues. Germline CDR1 SGHNT, CDR2 YYREEE (reference sequence). DNA for the CDR3: TGTGCCAGCAGCTTGGAGTTCGGGACAGGGGTAAGGGAGCAGTACTTC. Translation: CASSLEFGTGVREQYF.

This clone was observed a single time. The rearrangement uses TRBV5-4 and TRBJ1-6; 10 bases align to TRBD1. The CDR3 sequence is 17 residues long. The germline V gene has CDR1 SGHNT and CDR2 YYREEE (reference sequence). Unmatched junction bases numbered 7, after V lost 0 bases and J lost 7 bases. DNA for the CDR3: TGTGCCAGCAGCTTGGGACAGGGGGCAATAAGCAATTCACCCCTCCACTTT. Translating it yields CASSLGQGAISNSPLHF.

The rearrangement uses TRBV11-1 and TRBJ2-1, with TRBD2 matching 7 bases. The CDR3 covers 15 residues. Germline V gene sequence: CDR1 SGHAT, CDR2 FQDESV (reference sequence). The ends lost 1 base at V and 8 bases at J; junction bases unmatched: 8. The CDR3 nucleotides are TGTGCCAGCAGCTTAGTATCTGCGGGAGAGTATGAGCAGTTCTTC. Amino acid sequence: CASSLVSAGEYEQFF.

V gene TRBV2 combines with J gene TRBJ1-4; 8 bases fit TRBD1. The CDR3 sequence is 14 residues long. From germline, CDR1 is SNHLY and CDR2 FYNNEI. V lost 6 bases to trimming and J lost 5 bases; unmatched junction nucleotides: 5. The CDR3 DNA sequence: TGTGCCAGCAGGGGGGACAGGCTGAATGAAAAACTGTTTTTT. It yields the protein CASRGDRLNEKLFF.

This CDR3 is CASSHLGGEQYF. DNA for the CDR3: TGTGCCAGCAGCCACCTCGGGGGCGAGCAGTACTTC. V usage is TRBV3-1 (or the pseudogene TRBV3-2) and J usage is TRBJ2-7; perhaps TRBD2 as D (6 bases). Trimming removed 3 bases from V and 6 bases from J, with 9 bases in between. The CDR3 is made up of 12 amino acids. Germline loops: CDR1 LGHDT, CDR2 YNNKEL (reference sequence).

The chain joins TRBV6-2 or TRBV6-3 to TRBJ1-5; no clear D. CDR3 length equals 13 residues. CDR1 and CDR2 from the germline V gene are MNHEY and SVGEGT. V was trimmed by 2 bases and J by 9 bases, leaving 11 bases between them. CDR3 sequence reads: CASSYEAQWPQHF. CDR3 bases: TGTGCCAGCAGTTACGAGGCTCAATGGCCCCAGCATTTT.

The gene calls are TRBV2 and TRBJ1-2, with TRBD1 as a possible D gene (6 bases). Trimming left V 5 bases short and J 1 base short, with 17 bases between. CDR3 length equals 16 residues. CDR1 and CDR2 (germline): SNHLY, FYNNEI. CDR3 loop: CASSLRQAPYNYGYTF. The CDR3 nucleotides read TGTGCCAGCAGTCTACGACAGGCCCCCTATAACTATGGCTACACCTTC.

This clone was recorded once. V and J are TRBV30 and TRBJ2-1; possibly TRBD2 for D (5 bases). Germline V gene sequence: CDR1 GTSNPN, CDR2 SVGIG (reference sequence). This CDR3 has 13 amino acids. The V and J ends lost 4 bases and 3 bases respectively, with 10 bases between them. This CDR3 reads CAWTSDYYNEQFF. Here the CDR3 DNA reads TGTGCCTGGACCTCTGACTACTACAATGAGCAGTTCTTC. The variable domain in full, with the rest retrieved from reference TRBV30 and TRBJ2-1, is SQTIHQWPATLVQPVGSPLSLECTVEGTSNPNLYWYRQAAGRGLQLLFYSVGIGQISSEVPQNLSASRPQDRQFILSSKKLLLSDSGFYLCAWTSDYYNEQFFGPGTRLTVL.

The V and J genes are TRBV10-3 and TRBJ1-1; possible D gene TRBD1, 5 bases. Per the germline V gene, CDR1 is ENHRY and CDR2 is SYGVKD. The CDR3 loop spans 13 amino acids. V lost 6 bases, J lost 1 base, and 9 bases lay in between. This chain's CDR3 is CAIRDTGNTEAFF. In DNA, the CDR3 is TGTGCCATCAGGGATACAGGGAACACTGAAGCTTTCTTT.

This chain links TRBV18 with TRBJ2-7, with 7 bases lining up with TRBD1. J gave up 5 bases and V 2 bases, and 9 bases lay outside the gene matches. The length of the CDR3 is 15 residues. Germline V CDR1 and CDR2: KGHSH, LQKENI. In DNA, the CDR3 is TGTGCCAGCTCACCAAAAGGAGGAACAGGGGACGAGCAGTACTTC. It is translated as CASSPKGGTGDEQYF.

This chain uses TRBV6-6 with TRBJ1-2; 7 bases are shared with TRBD1. V lost 2 bases, J lost 7 bases, and 1 base stayed unmatched. In germline, CDR1 is MNHNY, CDR2 SVGAGI (reference sequence). The CDR3 has 12 residues. CDR3 amino acids: CASSYRTGGYTF. The CDR3 region has the DNA TGTGCCAGCAGTTACCGGACAGGTGGCTACACCTTC.

This clone is a singleton in its sample. The rearrangement links TRBV28 to TRBJ2-7; 7 bases are shared with TRBD1. The CDR3 is 13 amino acids. V shed 4 bases, J shed 2 bases, and the junction held 2 bases outside the gene matches. Germline assignment: CDR1 MDHEN and CDR2 SYDVKM. This CDR3 reads CASSSGQTYEQYF. The DNA for the CDR3 is TGTGCCAGCAGTTCGGGACAGACCTACGAGCAGTACTTC.

The rearrangement joins TRBV6-2 or TRBV6-3 to TRBJ1-2; D uncertain. CDR1 and CDR2 from the germline V gene are MNHEY and SVGEGT. V dropped 6 bases and J dropped 5 bases, with 10 bases sitting between them. This CDR3 comprises 12 residues. For the CDR3, the DNA is TGTGCCAGCAGCGACCCGGGGTATGGCTACACCTTC. Protein: CASSDPGYGYTF.

The chain employs TRBV27 and TRBJ1-2; the D is unclear. V lost 6 bases, J lost 4 bases, and 15 bases lay in between. CDR1 and CDR2 from the germline V gene are MNHEY and SMNVEV (reference sequence). This CDR3 contains 14 residues. The CDR3, as DNA: TGTGCCAGCAGCTACACCAGGAACTCCTATGGCTACACCTTC. Residues: CASSYTRNSYGYTF.

The chain joins TRBV30 to TRBJ2-5; TRBD1 agrees at 8 bases. The length of the CDR3 is 14 residues. V shed 4 bases and J 2 bases; nucleotides not matched to a gene: 6. Germline values: CDR1 GTSNPN, CDR2 SVGIG (reference sequence). The CDR3 nucleotides read TGTGCCTGGATTTTACAGGGGGTGCAAGAGACCCAGTACTTC. It encodes CAWILQGVQETQYF.

This clone showed up just a few times. The V call is TRBV9, the J call TRBJ1-1; D may be TRBD1 (6 bases). V dropped 0 bases and J dropped 1 base, with 10 bases sitting between them. Germline V CDR1 and CDR2: SGDLS, YYNGEE. This CDR3 spans 15 amino acids. As DNA, the CDR3 is TGTGCCAGCAGCGTAGTAGGGACACCGAACACTGAAGCTTTCTTT. Translated: CASSVVGTPNTEAFF.